This T cell receptor beta chain emerged from a study of Ad26.COV2.S vaccination and SARS-CoV-2 variants. Study-wide context: The donor belonged to the COV1001 Ad26.COV2.S trial arm.

This sample's treatment: 19 received Ad26.COV2.S at low or high dose, single or two shots; roughly five received placebo; per-sample allocation not given. Samples were taken on day 63 after the first vaccine or placebo injection. Profiling relied on immunoSEQ multiplex PCR, and the TCRdb table lists in-frame clones only, not all of them. The profile shows hundreds of thousands of clones, 86% of them singletons. Study findings and constraints: Vaccine recipients surpassed placebo recipients in spike-specific TCR breadth. Reportedly, after vaccination the spike-specific CD8+ and CD4+ T cell responses displayed substantial breadth.

Of note for this clone: Antigen: not known.

The germline gives CDR1 DFQATT, CDR2 SNEGSKA (reference sequence). Deletions cut 4 bases from V and 9 bases from J, with 5 bases between. The CDR3 is made up of 9 amino acids. The sample consisted of peripheral blood, taken in a trial of Ad26.COV2.S vaccine versus placebo. This receptor was obtained from a person aged 18 to 59 who received the Ad26.COV2.S COVID-19 vaccine or a placebo. The chain is built from TRBV20-1 and TRBJ2-3, with D uncertain. CDR3 sequence (DNA): TGCAGTGCTACTTCGACGCAGTATTTT. Amino acids: CSATSTQYF.